One and the same sample provided the 12 T cell receptor beta chains below, sequenced in a study of blood T cell repertoires in COVID-19. Produced via immunoSEQ multiplex PCR; TCRdb's table is partial and in-frame only. The data contain about 270,000 clones, 75% to 90% of them singletons. Source material: peripheral blood. Receptors originate from a woman between 70 and 85 years old with COVID-19, enrolled during active disease.

CDR3 loop: CASSSTHTSGGANEQFF. CDR3 in DNA: TGTGCCAGCAGCTCCACTCATACTAGCGGGGGGGCGAATGAGCAGTTCTTC. The genes are TRBV7-2 and TRBJ2-1; TRBD2 agrees at 13 bases. The CDR3 covers 17 residues. Looked up from germline, CDR1 is SGHTA and CDR2 is FQGNSA. V dropped 4 bases and J dropped 7; count of bases not matched to a gene: 10.

V is TRBV12-3 or TRBV12-4 and J is TRBJ2-7; possible D gene TRBD1, 6 bases. Trimming took 5 bases from V and 6 from J, leaving 14 bases between them. This CDR3 is built from 13 residues. The CDR3 loop reads CASSLRGLFEQYF. The CDR3 nucleotides are TGTGCCAGCAGTCTCAGGGGTTTGTTCGAGCAGTACTTC.

Here the CDR3 reads CASSFGLDTEAFF. CDR3 coding DNA: TGTGCCAGCAGTTTCGGGTTGGACACTGAAGCTTTCTTT. The chain couples TRBV27 to TRBJ1-1, with no clear D. Germline assignment: CDR1 MNHEY and CDR2 SMNVEV (reference sequence). V was cut by 3 bases and J by 3 bases, with 8 bases left in between. This CDR3 is built from 13 residues.

CDR3 region: CATLGQVGYGYTF. The CDR3 nucleotides are TGTGCCACCCTCGGACAGGTCGGGTATGGCTACACCTTC. The V gene is TRBV28, the J gene TRBJ1-2; 7 bases map to TRBD1. After removal of 10 bases from V and 5 bases from J, the junction contained 10 bases not matched to a gene. Germline CDR1 MDHEN, CDR2 SYDVKM. CDR3 size: 13 residues.

J is TRBJ1-1 and V is TRBV5-1; 7 nucleotides align to TRBD1. This CDR3 contains 15 residues. The V gene's germline CDR1 is SGHRS and CDR2 YFSETQ. V was pared by 0 bases and J by 0 bases, with 2 bases of the junction left unmatched. CDR3 protein: CASSLGDRLNTEAFF. The CDR3 region has the DNA TGCGCCAGCAGCTTGGGGGACAGATTGAACACTGAAGCTTTCTTT.

This CDR3 is CASSLEGSGRLYNEQFF. CDR3 coding DNA: TGTGCCAGCAGCTTAGAGGGTAGCGGGCGCCTTTACAATGAGCAGTTCTTC. This chain joins TRBV13 and TRBJ2-1; 7 nucleotides match TRBD2. The CDR3 is 17 amino acids. V was clipped by 1 base and J by 4 bases; unmatched bases: 10. Per the germline V gene, CDR1 is PRHDT and CDR2 is FYEKMQ (reference sequence).

This chain connects TRBV27 to TRBJ1-1, with 7 bases aligning to TRBD1. The V and J ends lost 6 bases and 1 base, in that order; junction bases with no gene match: 8. There are 15 residues in the CDR3. CDR1 MNHEY and CDR2 SMNVEV come from the germline V gene (reference sequence). CDR3 in DNA: TGTGCCAGCAGCAGACAGGGCCTGGGGAACACTGAAGCTTTCTTT. Its protein product is CASSRQGLGNTEAFF.

The V gene is TRBV7-2, the J gene TRBJ2-1, with D unclear. Germline-derived CDR1 and CDR2 are SGHTA and FQGNSA. The V and J ends lost 0 bases and 0 bases respectively, with 3 bases between them. CDR3 length equals 14 residues. The CDR3, as DNA: TGTGCCAGCAGCTTAGCCAGCTCCTACAATGAGCAGTTCTTC. It encodes CASSLASSYNEQFF.

The chain links TRBV28 to TRBJ1-2, with no clear D. Germline V gene lookup returns CDR1 MDHEN and CDR2 SYDVKM. Trimming took off 6 bases at V and 8 bases at J, with 10 bases between the two ends. The length of the CDR3 is 11 residues. The CDR3 sequence: CASRPQLGYTF. The DNA for the CDR3 is TGTGCCAGCAGGCCCCAACTCGGCTACACCTTC.

The chain has TRBV9 and TRBJ1-2; 7 bases line up with TRBD1. The CDR3 has 13 amino acids. Germline loops: CDR1 SGDLS, CDR2 YYNGEE. The J segment lost 7 bases and the V segment lost 2 bases, leaving 5 bases of the junction unmatched. In DNA, the CDR3 is TGTGCCAGCAGCGTGACAGGGCTGAGTGGCTACACCTTC. Translated: CASSVTGLSGYTF.

This sequence joins TRBV7-3 and TRBJ2-5; 9 positions agree with TRBD1. Germline V gene lookup returns CDR1 SGHTA and CDR2 FQGTGA. V lost 3 bases, J lost 4 bases, and 3 bases stayed unmatched. This CDR3 region has 14 residues. The CDR3: CASSLGTGPETQYF. In DNA form, the CDR3 reads TGTGCCAGCAGCTTGGGGACAGGGCCAGAGACCCAGTACTTC.

This sequence joins TRBV2 and TRBJ2-3, with D tentatively TRBD2 (6 bases). Per germline, CDR1 SNHLY and CDR2 FYNNEI. The CDR3 sequence is 13 residues long. Trimming took off 11 bases at V and 1 base at J, with 13 bases between the two ends. The CDR3 region has the DNA TGTGCCGGGGGTTCGGGGGGCACAGATACGCAGTATTTT. Translating gives CAGGSGGTDTQYF.